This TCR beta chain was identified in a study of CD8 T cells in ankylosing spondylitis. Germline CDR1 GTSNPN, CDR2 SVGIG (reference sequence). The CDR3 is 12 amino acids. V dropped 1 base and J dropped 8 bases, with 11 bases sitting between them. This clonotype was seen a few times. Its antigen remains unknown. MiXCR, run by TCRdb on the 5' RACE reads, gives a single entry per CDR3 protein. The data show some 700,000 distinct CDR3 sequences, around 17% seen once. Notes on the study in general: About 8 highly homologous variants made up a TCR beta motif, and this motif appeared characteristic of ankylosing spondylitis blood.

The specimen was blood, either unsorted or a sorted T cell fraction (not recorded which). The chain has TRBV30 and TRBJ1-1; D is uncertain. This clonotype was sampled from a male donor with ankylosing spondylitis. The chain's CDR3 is CAWSALTREAFF. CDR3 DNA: TGTGCCTGGAGTGCCCTGACAAGAGAAGCTTTCTTT.